This T cell receptor beta chain was recovered during a study of shared clonotypes between healthy human individuals. Some clones are missing from TCRdb's copy, which holds only in-frame ones; the method was immunoSEQ multiplex PCR. The repertoire holds under 1,100,000 clones, with around 78% as singletons. The CDR3 has 16 residues. V lost 4 bases, J lost 5 bases, and 21 bases lay in between. From germline, CDR1 is LNHDA and CDR2 SQIVND (reference sequence). This chain joins TRBV19 and TRBJ2-7, with D tentatively TRBD1 (6 bases). The sequence was collected from a man aged 18 to 29 in good health. Some clones in this sample may be carry-over from other donors' samples. Sequenced: memory CD4+ T cells from PBMCs. The subset here: CD45RA-negative fraction. CDR3 coding DNA: TGTGCCAGTAGTACGAGCCCGCCAGGGGTGGAGGACGAGCAGTACTTC. This translates into CASSTSPPGVEDEQYF.